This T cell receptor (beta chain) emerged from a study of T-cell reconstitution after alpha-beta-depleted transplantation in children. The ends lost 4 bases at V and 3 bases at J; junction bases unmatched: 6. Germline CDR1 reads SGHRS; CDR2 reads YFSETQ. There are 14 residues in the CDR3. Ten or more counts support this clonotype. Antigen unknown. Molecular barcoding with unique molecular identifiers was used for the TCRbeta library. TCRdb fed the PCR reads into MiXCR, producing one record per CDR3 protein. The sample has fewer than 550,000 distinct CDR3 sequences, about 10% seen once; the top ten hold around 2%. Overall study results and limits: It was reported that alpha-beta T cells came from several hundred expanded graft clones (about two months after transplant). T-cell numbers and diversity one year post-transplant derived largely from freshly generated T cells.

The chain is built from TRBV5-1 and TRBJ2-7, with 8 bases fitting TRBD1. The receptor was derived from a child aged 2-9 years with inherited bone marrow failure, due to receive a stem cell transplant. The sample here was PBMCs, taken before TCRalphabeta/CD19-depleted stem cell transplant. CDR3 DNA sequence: TGCGCCAGCAGCGATCGGACAGGGAACTACGAGCAGTACTTC. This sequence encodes CASSDRTGNYEQYF.